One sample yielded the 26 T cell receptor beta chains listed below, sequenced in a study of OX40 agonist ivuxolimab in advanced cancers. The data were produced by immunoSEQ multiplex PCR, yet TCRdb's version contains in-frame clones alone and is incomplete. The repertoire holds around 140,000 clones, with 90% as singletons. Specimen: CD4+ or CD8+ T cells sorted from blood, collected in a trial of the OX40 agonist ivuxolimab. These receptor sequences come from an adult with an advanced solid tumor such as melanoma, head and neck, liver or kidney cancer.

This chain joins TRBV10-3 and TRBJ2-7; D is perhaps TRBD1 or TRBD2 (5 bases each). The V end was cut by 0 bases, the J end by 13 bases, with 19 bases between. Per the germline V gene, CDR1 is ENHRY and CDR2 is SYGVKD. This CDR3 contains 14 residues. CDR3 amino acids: CAISESGTDDARYF. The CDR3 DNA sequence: TGTGCCATCAGTGAGTCAGGGACCGACGACGCTAGATACTTC.

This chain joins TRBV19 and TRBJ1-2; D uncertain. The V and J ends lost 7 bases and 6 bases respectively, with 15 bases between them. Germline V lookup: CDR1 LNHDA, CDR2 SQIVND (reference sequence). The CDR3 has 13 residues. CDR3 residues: CASTDMGFNGYTF. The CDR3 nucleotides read TGTGCCAGTACCGATATGGGGTTCAATGGCTACACCTTC.

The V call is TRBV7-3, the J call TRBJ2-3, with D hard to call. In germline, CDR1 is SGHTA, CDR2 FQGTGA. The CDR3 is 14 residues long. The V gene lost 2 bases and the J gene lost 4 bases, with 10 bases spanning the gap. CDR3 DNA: TGTGCCAGCAGCTTAGGAGTCACAGCAGATACGCAGTATTTT. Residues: CASSLGVTADTQYF. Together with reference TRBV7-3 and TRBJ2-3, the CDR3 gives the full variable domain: GAGVSQTPSNKVTEKGKYVELRCDPISGHTALYWYRQSLGQGPEFLIYFQGTGAADDSGLPNDRFFAVRPEGSVSTLKIQRTERGDSAVYLCASSLGVTADTQYFGPGTRLTVL.

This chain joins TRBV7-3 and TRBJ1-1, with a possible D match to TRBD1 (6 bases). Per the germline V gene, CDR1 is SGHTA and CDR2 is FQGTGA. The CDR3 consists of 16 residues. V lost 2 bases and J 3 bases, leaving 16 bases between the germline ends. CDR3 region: CASSLFGLTGDTEAFF. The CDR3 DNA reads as TGTGCCAGCAGCTTATTCGGGTTGACAGGCGACACTGAAGCTTTCTTT.

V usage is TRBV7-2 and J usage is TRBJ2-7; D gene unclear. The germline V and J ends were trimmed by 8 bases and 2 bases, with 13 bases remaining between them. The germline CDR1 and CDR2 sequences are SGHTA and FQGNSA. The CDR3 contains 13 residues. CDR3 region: CASGRALTYEQYF. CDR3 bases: TGTGCCAGCGGCCGGGCCCTGACCTACGAGCAGTACTTC.

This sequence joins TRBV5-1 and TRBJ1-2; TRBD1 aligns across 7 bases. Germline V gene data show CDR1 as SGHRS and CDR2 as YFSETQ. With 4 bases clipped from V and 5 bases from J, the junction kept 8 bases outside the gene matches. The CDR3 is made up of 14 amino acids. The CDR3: CASSPDQGGYGYTF. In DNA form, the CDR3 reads TGCGCCAGCAGCCCGGACCAGGGGGGTTATGGCTACACCTTC.

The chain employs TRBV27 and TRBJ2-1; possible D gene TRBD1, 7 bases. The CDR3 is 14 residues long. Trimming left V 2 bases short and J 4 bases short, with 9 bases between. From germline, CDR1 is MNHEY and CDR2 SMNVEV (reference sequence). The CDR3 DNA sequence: TGTGCCAGCAGTTTACAGGGGGGATACAATGAGCAGTTCTTC. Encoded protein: CASSLQGGYNEQFF.

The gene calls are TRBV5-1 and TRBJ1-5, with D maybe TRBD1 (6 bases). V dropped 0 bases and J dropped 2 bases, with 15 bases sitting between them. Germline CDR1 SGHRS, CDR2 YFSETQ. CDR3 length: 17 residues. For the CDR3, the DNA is TGCGCCAGCAGCTTGGATCCCGACAGGCTCGGCAATCAGCCCCAGCATTTT. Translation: CASSLDPDRLGNQPQHF.

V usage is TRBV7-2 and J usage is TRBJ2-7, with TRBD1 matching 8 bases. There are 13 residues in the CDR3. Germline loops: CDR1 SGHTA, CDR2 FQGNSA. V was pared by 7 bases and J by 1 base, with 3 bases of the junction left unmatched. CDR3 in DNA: TGTGCCAGCACCAGGGGGCTTTCCTACGAGCAGTACTTC. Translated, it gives CASTRGLSYEQYF.

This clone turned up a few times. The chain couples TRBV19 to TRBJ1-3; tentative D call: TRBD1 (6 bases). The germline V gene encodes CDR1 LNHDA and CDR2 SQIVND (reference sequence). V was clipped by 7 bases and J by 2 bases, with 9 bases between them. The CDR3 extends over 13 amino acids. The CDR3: CASTDRTGNTIYF. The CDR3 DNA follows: TGTGCCAGTACCGACAGGACTGGAAACACCATATATTTT.

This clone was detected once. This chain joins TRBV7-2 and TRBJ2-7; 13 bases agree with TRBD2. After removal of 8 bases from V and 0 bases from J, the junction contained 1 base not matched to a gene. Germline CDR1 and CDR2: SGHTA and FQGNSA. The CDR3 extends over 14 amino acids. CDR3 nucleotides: TGTGCCAGCGGGACTAGCGGGGTCTCCTACGAGCAGTACTTC. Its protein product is CASGTSGVSYEQYF.

The CDR3 region is CASSLAGVGSEQYF. The DNA of the CDR3 is TGTGCCAGCAGCTTAGCGGGAGTGGGGAGCGAGCAGTACTTC. This chain links TRBV7-6 with TRBJ2-7, with TRBD2 as a possible D gene (5 bases). The V end lost 0 bases, the J end lost 6 bases, and 12 bases lay between the germline ends. CDR1 and CDR2 from the germline V gene are SGHVS and FNYEAQ. The CDR3 consists of 14 residues.

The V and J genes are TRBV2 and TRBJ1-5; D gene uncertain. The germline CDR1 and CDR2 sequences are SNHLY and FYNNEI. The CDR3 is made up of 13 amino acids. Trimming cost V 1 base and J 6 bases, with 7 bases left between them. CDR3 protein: CASSEGNIQPQHF. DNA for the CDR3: TGTGCCAGCAGTGAAGGCAATATTCAGCCCCAGCATTTT.

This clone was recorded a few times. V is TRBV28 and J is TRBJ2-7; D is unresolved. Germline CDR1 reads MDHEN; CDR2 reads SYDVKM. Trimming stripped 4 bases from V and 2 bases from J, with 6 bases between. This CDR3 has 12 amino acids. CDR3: CASSSNTYEQYF. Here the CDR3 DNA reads TGTGCCAGCAGTTCCAACACCTACGAGCAGTACTTC.

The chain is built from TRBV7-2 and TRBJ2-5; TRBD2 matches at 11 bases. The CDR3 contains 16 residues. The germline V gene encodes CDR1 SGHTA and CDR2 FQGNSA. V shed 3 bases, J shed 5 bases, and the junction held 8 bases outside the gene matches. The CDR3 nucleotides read TGTGCCAGCAGCTTTAATGGACTAGCGGGTGGGGAGACCCAGTACTTC. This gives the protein CASSFNGLAGGETQYF.

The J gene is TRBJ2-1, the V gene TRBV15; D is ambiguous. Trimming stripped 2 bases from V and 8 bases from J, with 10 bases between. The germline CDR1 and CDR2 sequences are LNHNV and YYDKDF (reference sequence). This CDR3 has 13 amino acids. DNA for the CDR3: TGTGCCACCAGCAGACGGACGTCGGATGAGCAGTTCTTC. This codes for CATSRRTSDEQFF. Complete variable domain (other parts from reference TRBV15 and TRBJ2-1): DAMVIQNPRYQVTQFGKPVTLSCSQTLNHNVMYWYQQKSSQAPKLLFHYYDKDFNNEADTPDNFQSRRPNTSFCFLDIRSPGLGDTAMYLCATSRRTSDEQFFGPGTRLTVL.

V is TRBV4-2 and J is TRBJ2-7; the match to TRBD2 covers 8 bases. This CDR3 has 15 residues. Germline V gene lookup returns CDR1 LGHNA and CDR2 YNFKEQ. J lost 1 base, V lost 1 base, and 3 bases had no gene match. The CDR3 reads CASSQATSVSYEQYF. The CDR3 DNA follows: TGTGCCAGCAGCCAAGCGACTAGCGTTTCCTACGAGCAGTACTTC.

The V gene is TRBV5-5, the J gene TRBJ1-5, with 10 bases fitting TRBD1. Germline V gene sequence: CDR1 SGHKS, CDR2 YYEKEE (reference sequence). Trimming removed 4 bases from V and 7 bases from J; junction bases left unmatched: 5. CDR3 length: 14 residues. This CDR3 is CASSETGGEQPQHF. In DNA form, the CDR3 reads TGTGCCAGCAGCGAGACAGGGGGCGAACAGCCCCAGCATTTT.

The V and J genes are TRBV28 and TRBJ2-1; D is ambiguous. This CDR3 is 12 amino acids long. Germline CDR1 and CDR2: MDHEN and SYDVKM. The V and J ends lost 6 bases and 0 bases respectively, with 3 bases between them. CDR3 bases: TGTGCCAGCAGCCTCTCCTACAATGAGCAGTTCTTC. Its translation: CASSLSYNEQFF.

The CDR3 protein is CASSLRGTEAFF. For the CDR3, the DNA is TGTGCCAGTAGTCTCCGGGGCACTGAAGCTTTCTTT. The rearrangement links TRBV19 to TRBJ1-1; no clear D. Germline V CDR1 and CDR2: LNHDA, SQIVND (reference sequence). The CDR3 totals 12 residues. V was shortened by 5 bases and J by 4 bases, with 8 bases between the two germline ends.

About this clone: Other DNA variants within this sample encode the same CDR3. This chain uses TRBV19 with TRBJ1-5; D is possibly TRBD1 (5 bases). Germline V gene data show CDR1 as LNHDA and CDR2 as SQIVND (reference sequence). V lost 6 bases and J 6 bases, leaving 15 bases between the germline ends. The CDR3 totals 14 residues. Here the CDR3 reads CASRIQGSSQPQHF. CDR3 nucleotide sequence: TGTGCCAGTAGGATTCAGGGTTCGAGTCAGCCCCAGCATTTT.

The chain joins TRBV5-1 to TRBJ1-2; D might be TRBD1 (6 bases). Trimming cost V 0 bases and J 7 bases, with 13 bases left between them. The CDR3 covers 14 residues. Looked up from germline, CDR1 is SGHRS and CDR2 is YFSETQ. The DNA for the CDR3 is TGCGCCAGCAGCTTGGCCTCGGGGGGCCTTGGCTACACCTTC. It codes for CASSLASGGLGYTF.

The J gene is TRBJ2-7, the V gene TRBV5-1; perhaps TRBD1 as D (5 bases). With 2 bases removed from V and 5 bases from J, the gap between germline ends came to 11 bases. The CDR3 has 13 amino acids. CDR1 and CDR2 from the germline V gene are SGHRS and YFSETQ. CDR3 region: CASSLIVGDEQYF. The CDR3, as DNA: TGCGCCAGCAGCTTAATTGTAGGGGACGAGCAGTACTTC.

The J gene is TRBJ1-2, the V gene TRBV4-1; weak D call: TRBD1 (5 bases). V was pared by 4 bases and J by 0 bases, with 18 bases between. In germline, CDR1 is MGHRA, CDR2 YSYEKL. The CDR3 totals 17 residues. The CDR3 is CASSPVEERGANYGYTF. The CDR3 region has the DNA TGCGCCAGCAGCCCAGTGGAGGAAAGGGGAGCTAACTATGGCTACACCTTC.

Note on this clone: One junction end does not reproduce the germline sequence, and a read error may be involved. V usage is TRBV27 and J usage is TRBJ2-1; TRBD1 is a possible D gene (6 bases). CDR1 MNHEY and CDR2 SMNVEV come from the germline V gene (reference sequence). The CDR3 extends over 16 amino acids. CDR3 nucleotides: TGTGCCAGCAGTTTTTGGGGGCCAAGGTCCTTCAATGAGCAGTTCTTC. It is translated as CASSFWGPRSFNEQFF.

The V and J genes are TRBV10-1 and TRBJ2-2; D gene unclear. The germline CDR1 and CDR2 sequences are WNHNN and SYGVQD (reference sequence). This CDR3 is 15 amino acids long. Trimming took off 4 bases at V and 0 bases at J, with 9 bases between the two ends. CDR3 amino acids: CASSGGNPNTGELFF. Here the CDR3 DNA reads TGCGCCAGCAGTGGTGGCAACCCGAACACCGGGGAGCTGTTTTTT.